This passage covers 30 T cell receptor beta chains from one sample sequenced in a study of T cells in Graves' hyperthyroidism and ophthalmopathy. Using RNA transcripts as the source, TCR beta CDR3 regions were amplified. Primed by the HTBI set, a first-round RT-PCR was run on the TCR CDR3. TCRdb independently ran MiXCR on the multiplex PCR reads; one entry per CDR3 protein. The sample records some 50,000 distinct CDR3 sequences, roughly 50% being singletons. Input material: peripheral blood or thyroid tissue (not recorded which). The receptor set was obtained from a man between 18 and 29 years old with Graves' hyperthyroidism.

The V gene is TRBV20-1, the J gene TRBJ2-5, with TRBD2 matching over 11 bases. Germline V CDR1 and CDR2: DFQATT, SNEGSKA (reference sequence). The CDR3 extends over 14 amino acids. With V trimmed by 5 bases and J by 5 bases, 7 bases remained unmatched. This chain's CDR3 is CSAHGTSGSETQYF. Here the CDR3 DNA reads TGCAGTGCTCATGGGACTAGCGGCTCCGAGACCCAGTACTTC.

In its sample, this clonotype was seen many times. The chain employs TRBV7-2 and TRBJ1-5; D is unresolved. The V gene's germline CDR1 is SGHTA and CDR2 FQGNSA. CDR3 size: 13 residues. V was shortened by 1 base and J by 6 bases, with 7 bases between the two germline ends. The CDR3 coding sequence is TGTGCCAGCAGCTTAGAGATAGCTCAGCCCCAGCATTTT. It yields the protein CASSLEIAQPQHF.

This clonotype was recorded many times. This chain's CDR3 is CASSLRTGVDRYTEAFF. The DNA for the CDR3 is TGTGCCAGCAGCTTAAGGACAGGGGTCGATCGGTACACTGAAGCTTTCTTT. The chain recombines TRBV11-2 with TRBJ1-1; 9 bases are shared with TRBD1. The CDR3 has 17 amino acids. V lost 2 bases, J lost 3 bases, and 10 bases stayed unmatched. Germline loops: CDR1 SGHAT, CDR2 FQNNGV.

This clonotype was picked up a small number of times. CDR3 nucleotide sequence: TGTGCCTGGAGGGACAGGGGCGGCTATGGCTACACCTTC. Translated: CAWRDRGGYGYTF. The rearrangement uses TRBV30 and TRBJ1-2, with 9 bases matching TRBD1. This CDR3 region has 13 residues. Germline loops: CDR1 GTSNPN, CDR2 SVGIG (reference sequence). After removal of 3 bases from V and 4 bases from J, the junction contained 3 bases not matched to a gene.

This clonotype is deemed medium-sized (0.01 to 0.1%). This rearrangement joins TRBV10-3 to TRBJ1-1, with D unclear. Trimming removed 8 bases at V and 1 base at J, with 8 bases between. This CDR3 spans 12 amino acids. Looked up from germline, CDR1 is ENHRY and CDR2 is SYGVKD. This CDR3 reads CAIGRPNTEAFF. The DNA of the CDR3 is TGTGCCATCGGACGCCCGAACACTGAAGCTTTCTTT.

This clonotype showed up many times. V usage is TRBV3-1 and J usage is TRBJ2-6; D gene unclear. Trimming took 1 base from V and 4 from J, leaving 5 bases between them. Germline CDR1 LGHDT, CDR2 YNNKEL (reference sequence). CDR3 size: 14 residues. This chain's CDR3 is CASSQAAGANVLTF. For the CDR3, the DNA is TGTGCCAGCAGCCAAGCAGCGGGGGCCAACGTCCTGACTTTC.

The chain employs TRBV24-1 and TRBJ2-5; no reliable D call. Trimming shortened V by 4 bases and J by 5 bases, and 10 bases separated the two germline ends. Germline lookup yields CDR1 KGHDR and CDR2 SFDVKD. The CDR3 is made up of 13 amino acids. The CDR3, as DNA: TGTGCCACCAGTGAACCGGATCGGGAGACCCAGTACTTC. Encoded protein: CATSEPDRETQYF.

The rearrangement uses TRBV5-8 and TRBJ1-1; D unresolved. The CDR3 is made up of 14 amino acids. Germline CDR1 and CDR2: SGHTS and YDEGEE. V dropped 1 base and J dropped 1 base, with 8 bases sitting between them. DNA for the CDR3: TGTGCCAGCAGCTTGATCGGCGAGAACACTGAAGCTTTCTTT. It codes for CASSLIGENTEAFF.

The chain employs TRBV5-1 and TRBJ2-5, with 11 positions matching TRBD1. Germline V CDR1 and CDR2: SGHRS, YFSETQ. V lost 4 bases to trimming and J lost 5 bases; unmatched junction nucleotides: 10. This CDR3 region has 16 residues. The CDR3 is CASSPGTGGGTETQYF. The CDR3 DNA is TGCGCCAGCAGCCCTGGGACAGGGGGTGGTACGGAGACCCAGTACTTC.

The chain has TRBV7-2 and TRBJ1-2, with TRBD1 identical over 7 bases. CDR3 size: 13 residues. The ends lost 5 bases at V and 4 bases at J; junction bases unmatched: 4. CDR1 SGHTA and CDR2 FQGNSA come from the germline V gene. The CDR3 here is CASSPGTAYGYTF. The DNA for the CDR3 is TGTGCCAGCAGCCCCGGGACAGCCTATGGCTACACCTTC.

The chain joins TRBV7-2 to TRBJ1-4, with 7 bases fitting TRBD1. The CDR3 is made up of 15 amino acids. Germline CDR1 reads SGHTA; CDR2 reads FQGNSA. The V segment lost 5 bases and the J segment 3 bases; nucleotides outside the gene matches: 6. CDR3: CASSEQGWPNEKLFF. The DNA of the CDR3 is TGTGCCAGCAGCGAACAGGGGTGGCCTAATGAAAAACTGTTTTTT.

With respect to this clonotype: No conserved phenylalanine or tryptophan ends this CDR3, so it is likely a read error. The V and J genes are TRBV7-2 and TRBJ2-2; 7 nucleotides align to TRBD1. This CDR3 contains 14 residues. Germline CDR1 and CDR2: SGHTA and FQGNSA. The CDR3 DNA sequence: TGTGCCGGCAGGGGGACGGCGAACACCGGGGAGCTGTTTTCT. Translated: CAGRGTANTGELFS.

The chain employs TRBV7-9 and TRBJ1-2; 10 nucleotides match TRBD1. J was trimmed by 5 bases and V by 3 bases; bases with no gene match: 6. The germline V gene encodes CDR1 SEHNR and CDR2 FQNEAQ (reference sequence). The CDR3 extends over 15 amino acids. The CDR3 DNA reads TGTGCCAGCAGCTTCGGGACAGGGGAAGGTTATGGCTACACCTTC. Translated, it gives CASSFGTGEGYGYTF.

The V gene is TRBV20-1, the J gene TRBJ1-6; 8 bases align to TRBD1. This CDR3 has 15 residues. After removal of 6 bases from V and 5 bases from J, the junction contained 9 bases not matched to a gene. Germline CDR1 is DFQATT and CDR2 is SNEGSKA (reference sequence). For the CDR3, the DNA is TGCAGTGCCACAACCGGGACAGGCCATAATTCACCCCTCCACTTT. Translating gives CSATTGTGHNSPLHF.

CDR3 sequence: CSATRDTNSPLHF. The CDR3 region has the DNA TGCAGTGCTACGCGGGATACAAATTCACCCCTCCACTTT. The rearrangement joins TRBV20-1 to TRBJ1-6; the D is unclear. Germline lookup yields CDR1 DFQATT and CDR2 SNEGSKA (reference sequence). Trimming cost V 4 bases and J 7 bases, with 11 bases left between them. The CDR3 length is 13 residues.

In its sample, this clonotype ranks as medium-sized. This chain connects TRBV2 to TRBJ2-7, with D unresolved. CDR3 length equals 13 residues. V gave up 4 bases and J gave up 3 bases, with 10 bases separating them. The V gene's germline CDR1 is SNHLY and CDR2 FYNNEI. In DNA, the CDR3 is TGTGCCAGCAGTGTCGCAGCCGACTACGAGCAGTACTTC. It encodes CASSVAADYEQYF.

Concerning this clonotype itself: Its ends do not fully match the called genes, so a read error is possible. The chain carries TRBV7-8 and TRBJ2-2, with D perhaps given as TRBD1 or TRBD2 (5 bases each). The CDR3 is 17 amino acids. Germline V gene lookup returns CDR1 SGHVS and CDR2 FQNEAQ. The CDR3 protein is CASSQAGTESDTGELSF. The CDR3 DNA reads as TGTGCCAGCAGCCAAGCCGGGACGGAGTCGGACACCGGGGAGCTGTCTTTT.

V gene TRBV24-1 combines with J gene TRBJ2-5; D is unclear. The ends were cut back, 10 bases at V and 2 bases at J, with 22 bases in the middle. This CDR3 has 16 residues. Germline V CDR1 and CDR2: KGHDR, SFDVKD. Written as DNA, the CDR3 is TGTGCCACTAACACAACCGTTGAACGGCAACAAGAGACCCAGTACTTC. It encodes CATNTTVERQQETQYF.

In regard to this clonotype: Germline is not matched at one junction end, which may reflect a read error. As DNA, the CDR3 is TGTGCCAGCAGTGATAAAAAAAGGACAGGGGACGAGACCCAGTACTTC. Translating it yields CASSDKKRTGDETQYF. The V call is TRBV24-1, the J call TRBJ2-5; 9 bases agree with TRBD1. This CDR3 has 16 amino acids. The germline gives CDR1 KGHDR, CDR2 SFDVKD.

In its sample, this clonotype was seen many times. The chain links TRBV6-6 to TRBJ1-1, with TRBD1 as a possible D gene (5 bases). V dropped 8 bases and J dropped 1 base, with 11 bases sitting between them. The CDR3 contains 13 residues. Germline CDR1 reads MNHNY; CDR2 reads SVGAGI (reference sequence). The CDR3 nucleotides are TGTGCCAGCCCCAGGGAGCAGAACACTGAAGCTTTCTTT. Residues: CASPREQNTEAFF.

The V call is TRBV29-1, the J call TRBJ2-7; no clear D. The CDR3 extends over 12 amino acids. Germline lookup yields CDR1 SQVTM and CDR2 ANQGSEA. Trimming removed 7 bases from V and 2 bases from J, with 12 bases in between. The CDR3: CSAADTPYEQYF. DNA of the CDR3: TGCAGCGCCGCTGACACACCCTACGAGCAGTACTTC.

This clonotype was detected many times. The rearrangement joins TRBV18 to TRBJ1-2; D is unresolved. In germline, CDR1 is KGHSH, CDR2 LQKENI. Trimming removed 3 bases at V and 4 bases at J, with 15 bases between. The CDR3 totals 15 residues. CDR3 in amino acids: CASSPRNEFAYGYTF. In DNA, the CDR3 is TGTGCCAGCTCACCTCGTAATGAGTTCGCCTATGGCTACACCTTC. Variable domain in full (rest from reference TRBV18 and TRBJ1-2): NAGVMQNPRHLVRRRGQEARLRCSPMKGHSHVYWYRQLPEEGLKFMVYLQKENIIDESGMPKERFSAEFPKEGPSILRIQQVVRGDSAAYFCASSPRNEFAYGYTFGSGTRLTVV.

At least ten counts were recorded for this clonotype. V usage is TRBV20-1 and J usage is TRBJ2-7; D might be TRBD2 (7 bases). The CDR3 has 12 residues. In germline, CDR1 is DFQATT, CDR2 SNEGSKA (reference sequence). Between the trimmed V and J ends, which lost 4 bases and 4 bases, there was a span of 11 bases. The CDR3 spells CSAKGGSYEQYF. CDR3 DNA: TGCAGTGCTAAGGGGGGGTCATACGAGCAGTACTTC.

This clonotype has just one count. With a much larger clone just one base away, this may be a read error. The rearrangement links TRBV10-3 to TRBJ2-3; D is uncertain. This CDR3 region has 14 residues. The V end was cut by 5 bases, the J end by 2 bases, with 11 bases between. The germline V gene encodes CDR1 ENHRY and CDR2 SYGVKD. CDR3: CAISYHSNTDTQYF. CDR3 in DNA: TGTGCCATCAGTTACCACTCTAACACAGATACGCAGTATTTT.

V usage is TRBV7-8 and J usage is TRBJ2-6, with D unclear. Looked up from germline, CDR1 is SGHVS and CDR2 is FQNEAQ. The CDR3 sequence is 15 residues long. Between the trimmed V and J ends, which lost 5 bases and 1 base, there was a span of 9 bases. Here the CDR3 reads CASSATRSGANVLTF. CDR3 nucleotides: TGTGCCAGCAGCGCTACCAGATCTGGGGCCAACGTCCTGACTTTC.

This clonotype was counted between two and nine times. The V gene is TRBV5-1, the J gene TRBJ2-5; a weak D match, TRBD2 (5 bases). Trimming cost V 4 bases and J 2 bases, with 12 bases left between them. The CDR3 is 14 residues long. CDR1 and CDR2 from the germline V gene are SGHRS and YFSETQ. CDR3 in amino acids: CASSPFGEQETQYF. CDR3 nucleotide sequence: TGCGCCAGCAGCCCTTTCGGGGAACAAGAGACCCAGTACTTC. Full variable domain (missing parts from reference TRBV5-1 and TRBJ2-5): KAGVTQTPRYLIKTRGQQVTLSCSPISGHRSVSWYQQTPGQGLQFLFEYFSETQRNKGNFPGRFSGRQFSNSRSEMNVSTLELGDSALYLCASSPFGEQETQYFGPGTRLLVL.

The count of this clonotype is one. At one end the junction does not follow the germline gene, possibly because of a read error. The genes are TRBV29-1 and TRBJ2-5; perhaps D is TRBD1 or TRBD2 (6 bases each). The germline gives CDR1 SQVTM, CDR2 ANQGSEA. This CDR3 has 13 residues. CDR3 amino acids: CSVEGRTAKTQYF. CDR3 DNA sequence: TGCAGCGTGGAAGGGAGGACAGCCAAAACCCAGTACTTC.

V usage is TRBV20-1 and J usage is TRBJ2-5, with 9 positions matching TRBD2. J lost 5 bases, V lost 4 bases, and 2 bases had no gene match. This CDR3 has 12 residues. Germline CDR1 reads DFQATT; CDR2 reads SNEGSKA (reference sequence). CDR3 residues: CSATSGMETQYF. Here the CDR3 DNA reads TGCAGTGCTACTAGCGGGATGGAGACCCAGTACTTC.

The table lists this clonotype with many counts. The chain links TRBV6-1 to TRBJ2-5; 8 bases line up with TRBD1. J was trimmed by 5 bases and V by 0 bases; bases with no gene match: 11. Germline V gene sequence: CDR1 MNHNS, CDR2 SASEGT. The CDR3 extends over 17 amino acids. The CDR3 loop is CASSEALGQGRWETQYF. The CDR3 coding sequence is TGTGCCAGCAGTGAAGCGTTAGGACAGGGACGTTGGGAGACCCAGTACTTC.

The chain combines TRBV29-1 with TRBJ1-2, with TRBD1 matching 7 bases. Germline CDR1 and CDR2: SQVTM and ANQGSEA. The CDR3 totals 14 residues. The trim removed 6 bases at V and 5 bases at J, leaving 12 bases unmatched. CDR3 nucleotide sequence: TGCAGCGTACCCCGGGGGACAGTGACTTATGGCTACACCTTC. Protein product: CSVPRGTVTYGYTF.